The entry below describes one T cell receptor beta chain. The length of the CDR3 is 15 residues. With 6 bases clipped from V and 6 bases from J, the junction kept 10 bases outside the gene matches. The table came from immunoSEQ multiplex PCR; TCRdb's copy has only in-frame clones and leaves some out. The sample contains approximately 170,000 clones, about 80% of which appear only once. The data originate from a study of blood T cell repertoires in COVID-19. The overall study: The study drew acute and convalescent COVID-19 samples from the United States, Italy and Spain.

V gene TRBV5-3 combines with J gene TRBJ1-2, with 11 bases lining up with TRBD1. TRBV5-3 is filed as an ORF, its function uncertain. The TCR originated in a woman over 75 with acute or convalescent COVID-19. Sequenced sample: peripheral blood. For the CDR3, the DNA is TGTGCCAGAATCACGCCTTGGACAGGGGGCGATGGCTACACCTTC. Translating gives CARITPWTGGDGYTF.